This TCR beta chain was sequenced for a study of T cells in localized non-small cell lung cancer. About this clone: Antigen: not known.

Assay used: immunoSEQ multiplex PCR; TCRdb lists only in-frame clones, some missing. The table shows 70,000 to 100,000 clones, with roughly 88% occurring only once. Study findings and constraints: Adjacent uninvolved lung had the highest clonality, suggesting focused antigen responses. For the top 100 tumor clones, a median roughly 56 also appeared in adjacent lung. Because sequencing included only one region (of the tumor), heterogeneity remains possible. Higher blood T cell density went with longer overall survival.

The sequences come from PBMCs, collected before any cancer treatment. This sequence was found in a woman between 40 and 69 years old with stage II squamous cell lung carcinoma.

In DNA, the CDR3 is TGTGCCAGCAGCCCCTATCTACTAGGGAGCTCCTACAATGAGCAGTTCTTC. Translation gives CASSPYLLGSSYNEQFF. The chain employs TRBV4-2 and TRBJ2-1; a possible D gene is TRBD2 (5 bases). V lost 4 bases, J lost 0 bases, and 16 bases lay in between. This CDR3 comprises 17 residues. CDR1 is LGHNA and CDR2 is YNFKEQ in the germline V gene.